The rows below give T cell receptor beta chains drawn from one sample of a study of OX40 agonist ivuxolimab in advanced cancers. Here immunoSEQ multiplex PCR was the method, and the copy in TCRdb shows in-frame clones only, minus some. Of roughly 36,000 clones detected, roughly 80% appear once; the ten largest clones hold roughly 20%. This specimen was CD4+ or CD8+ T cells sorted from blood, taken in a trial of the OX40 agonist ivuxolimab. The receptors shown here come from an adult with an advanced solid tumor such as melanoma, head and neck, liver or kidney cancer. The CDR3 runs from the conserved cysteine through the conserved F or W. D genes are given only for firm matches. Not all rows give a size; the values are once, few, many and, for expanded clones, a class.

D gene,J gene,clone size,V gene,CDR3 protein,CDR3 DNA
TRBD1,TRBJ2-7,once,TRBV2,CASSPGQGLIYEQYF,TGTGCCAGCAGCCCGGGACAGGGGTTAATTTACGAGCAGTACTTC
NA,TRBJ2-7,NA,TRBV11-3,CASKGIDEQYF,TGTGCCAGCAAGGGGATTGACGAGCAGTACTTC
NA,TRBJ2-1,NA,TRBV6-6,CASSYYGGNEQFF,TGTGCCAGCAGTTACTACGGGGGCAATGAGCAGTTCTTC
NA,TRBJ1-2,NA,TRBV4-3,CASSQDSLESRGGYTF,TGCGCCAGCAGCCAAGATTCTCTAGAGAGTAGGGGTGGCTACACCTTC
TRBD1,TRBJ2-7,NA,TRBV19,CASNPRDRDEQYF,TGTGCCAGTAACCCCCGGGACAGGGACGAGCAGTACTTC
TRBD2,TRBJ2-5,NA,TRBV7-9,CASSFGTRQETQYF,TGTGCCAGCAGCTTCGGGACTAGACAAGAGACCCAGTACTTC
TRBD1,TRBJ2-7,many,TRBV11-2,CASSWGDRGYGQYF,TGTGCCAGCAGCTGGGGGGACAGGGGATACGGGCAGTACTTC
TRBD1,TRBJ1-2,once,TRBV5-1,CASSPGDSSNYGYTF,TGCGCCAGCAGCCCGGGGGACAGTTCTAACTATGGCTACACCTTC
NA,TRBJ2-5,NA,TRBV9,CARNNLQAFQYF,TGTGCCAGGAACAACCTTCAGGCTTTCCAGTACTTC
TRBD1,TRBJ1-1,NA,TRBV4-1,CASSQEDRGRTEAFF,TGCGCCAGCAGCCAGGAGGACAGGGGGAGGACTGAAGCTTTCTTT
NA,TRBJ1-4,NA,TRBV20-1,CSASRTEKLFF,TGCAGTGCTAGCAGGACTGAAAAACTGTTTTTT
TRBD2,TRBJ2-1,NA,TRBV7-2,CASSIRTSGVGNEQFF,TGTGCCAGCAGCATCCGGACTAGCGGGGTCGGGAATGAGCAGTTCTTC
NA,TRBJ2-5,NA,TRBV13,CASSRGGFGGETQYF,TGTGCCAGCAGCCGAGGGGGCTTCGGAGGGGAGACCCAGTACTTC
TRBD1,TRBJ1-1,NA,TRBV4-1,CASSTTGGNTEAFF,TGCGCCAGCAGCACAACAGGGGGGAACACTGAAGCTTTCTTT
TRBD1,TRBJ1-5,once,TRBV5-5,CASSSTGINQPQHF,TGTGCCAGCAGTTCGACAGGGATAAATCAGCCCCAGCATTTT
NA,TRBJ1-2,few,TRBV4-1,CASSQVESGHGYTF,TGCGCCAGCAGCCAAGTGGAGTCGGGGCATGGCTACACCTTC
NA,TRBJ2-7,NA,TRBV19,CASSMAGGTHYEQYF,TGTGCCAGTAGTATGGCGGGCGGGACCCACTACGAGCAGTACTTC
TRBD2,TRBJ2-7,once,TRBV10-3,CAISESTSGRANLSYEQYF,TGTGCCATCAGTGAGTCAACTAGCGGGAGAGCCAACTTATCCTACGAGCAGTACTTC
TRBD2,TRBJ2-3,once,TRBV15,CATSRGGEGTQYF,TGTGCCACCAGCAGGGGTGGGGAGGGGACGCAGTATTTT
NA,TRBJ2-3,NA,TRBV5-4,CASSPSVGADTQYF,TGTGCCAGCAGCCCCTCCGTAGGAGCAGATACGCAGTATTTT
TRBD1,TRBJ1-2,NA,TRBV2,CASGTGHNYGYTF,TGTGCCAGCGGGACAGGGCACAACTATGGCTACACCTTC
TRBD2,TRBJ2-7,once,TRBV10-2,CASSATGTSGSYEQYF,TGCGCCAGCAGTGCTACCGGGACTAGCGGCTCCTACGAGCAGTACTTC